This TCR beta chain was sequenced during a study of tumor-infiltrating lymphocytes in localized non-small cell lung cancer. Background on the study: Some samples were collected after neoadjuvant chemotherapy; smokers, never-smokers and several histologies were included. Tumor tissue and non-adjacent uninvolved lung came from each patient.

The study, taken as a whole, reports: Different pieces of the same tissue were used for each assay.

Points on this clone: Its antigen is not identified.

This table comes from immunoSEQ multiplex PCR, and its TCRdb copy is limited to in-frame clones, with some not included. The sample carries about 29,000 clones, 70% to 90% recorded once. V lost 0 bases and J lost 4, with 12 bases in between. The length of the CDR3 is 15 residues. Germline V gives CDR1 LNHNV, CDR2 YYDKDF (reference sequence). The sequence derives from a human donor with non-small cell lung cancer. The V gene is TRBV15, the J gene TRBJ1-2; D may be TRBD1 (5 bases). The material sequenced was lung tumor tissue. The CDR3 nucleotides read TGTGCCACCAGCAGAGATGCGGGGCAGGGCTATGGCTACACCTTC. Amino acids: CATSRDAGQGYGYTF. Full variable domain (rest looked up from reference TRBV15 and TRBJ1-2): DAMVIQNPRYQVTQFGKPVTLSCSQTLNHNVMYWYQQKSSQAPKLLFHYYDKDFNNEADTPDNFQSRRPNTSFCFLDIRSPGLGDTAMYLCATSRDAGQGYGYTFGSGTRLTVV.